Below, 27 T cell receptor beta chains from the same sample are listed, as sequenced in a study of blood T cell repertoires in COVID-19. TCRdb's copy holds only in-frame clones and misses some; the assay was immunoSEQ multiplex PCR. The sample holds 50,000 to 70,000 clones; 60% to 85% are singletons and the top ten take under 4%. Sequences were obtained from peripheral blood. The origin of the receptors is a man aged 60-69 years with acute or convalescent COVID-19.

The chain joins TRBV19 to TRBJ1-5; 8 positions agree with TRBD1. Per the germline V gene, CDR1 is LNHDA and CDR2 is SQIVND (reference sequence). The CDR3 consists of 16 residues. J lost 3 bases, V lost 8 bases, and 12 bases had no gene match. The CDR3 sequence: CASCFGTRGPNQPQHF. The CDR3 nucleotides are TGTGCCAGTTGCTTCGGCACCAGGGGGCCCAATCAGCCCCAGCATTTT.

V usage is TRBV6-5 and J usage is TRBJ1-2; 10 nucleotides line up with TRBD1. This CDR3 comprises 13 residues. Germline CDR1 is MNHEY and CDR2 is SVGAGI. J lost 9 bases, V lost 4 bases, and 5 bases had no gene match. The CDR3 nucleotides read TGTGCCAGCAGTTTTGGACAGGGGGGGAGCTACACCTTC. Its translation is CASSFGQGGSYTF.

The V gene is TRBV11-2, the J gene TRBJ1-6, with 7 bases fitting TRBD1. The trim removed 4 bases at V and 7 bases at J, leaving 13 bases unmatched. The CDR3 runs to 17 residues. Germline CDR1 reads SGHAT; CDR2 reads FQNNGV. The CDR3 coding sequence is TGTGCCAGCAGCTCCTACCAGACCGAGGGGGCGAATTCACCCCTCCACTTT. The encoded protein is CASSSYQTEGANSPLHF.

The chain combines TRBV18 with TRBJ1-2; D not resolved. Germline assignment: CDR1 KGHSH and CDR2 LQKENI. V was cut by 3 bases and J by 4 bases, with 21 bases left in between. This CDR3 spans 17 amino acids. CDR3 in amino acids: CASSPTVVKASSYGYTF. The CDR3 bases are TGTGCCAGCTCACCCACAGTAGTAAAGGCCAGCTCCTATGGCTACACCTTC.

DNA for the CDR3: TGTGCCAGCAGTTTAAAGTTCGCGGCTGTTTTAGAGACCCAGTACTTC. Translation gives CASSLKFAAVLETQYF. The chain is built from TRBV27 and TRBJ2-5, with D unresolved. From germline, CDR1 is MNHEY and CDR2 SMNVEV (reference sequence). V was shortened by 2 bases and J by 4 bases, with 17 bases between the two germline ends. The CDR3 sequence is 16 residues long.

The chain carries TRBV9 and TRBJ1-2; TRBD1 is a possible D gene (6 bases). The CDR3 consists of 14 residues. Germline assignment: CDR1 SGDLS and CDR2 YYNGEE. The V end lost 3 bases, the J end lost 2 bases, and 11 bases lay between the germline ends. The CDR3 loop reads CASSASDRNYGYTF. CDR3 nucleotide sequence: TGTGCCAGCAGCGCGAGCGACAGGAACTATGGCTACACCTTC.

The chain has TRBV24-1 and TRBJ2-3; tentatively, D is TRBD1 (6 bases). CDR1 KGHDR and CDR2 SFDVKD come from the germline V gene. CDR3 length: 15 amino acids. V shed 1 base and J shed 0 bases, with 7 bases lying between them. This chain's CDR3 is CATSDFTGSTDTQYF. The CDR3 DNA is TGTGCCACCAGTGATTTTACAGGGAGCACAGATACGCAGTATTTT.

This clone was counted only a few times. V usage is TRBV7-3 and J usage is TRBJ2-2, with D tentatively TRBD1 (5 bases). Germline V lookup: CDR1 SGHTA, CDR2 FQGTGA. The CDR3 spans 15 residues. The ends were cut back, 5 bases at V and 1 base at J, with 11 bases in the middle. CDR3 protein: CASSPGRVNTGELFF. The CDR3 DNA follows: TGTGCCAGCAGCCCCGGCAGGGTGAACACCGGGGAGCTGTTTTTT.

CDR3 sequence reads: CASRGSGLAETQYF. The CDR3, as DNA: TGTGCCAGCAGAGGTAGTGGACTAGCGGAGACCCAGTACTTC. The gene calls are TRBV7-9 and TRBJ2-5, with 9 bases identical to TRBD2. This CDR3 is built from 14 residues. The V gene's germline CDR1 is SEHNR and CDR2 FQNEAQ (reference sequence). Germline trimming cut 6 bases from V and 5 bases from J; bases unmatched to any gene: 7.

In its sample, this clone was seen once. The V gene is TRBV19, the J gene TRBJ1-2, with TRBD1 matching over 7 bases. The CDR3 is made up of 14 amino acids. The V and J ends lost 8 bases and 0 bases, in that order; junction bases with no gene match: 6. Per germline, CDR1 LNHDA and CDR2 SQIVND (reference sequence). The CDR3 reads CASSGTASNYGYTF. The CDR3 nucleotides are TGTGCCAGTTCCGGGACAGCCTCTAACTATGGCTACACCTTC.

This clone was observed once. J is TRBJ1-1 and V is TRBV5-1, with D unclear. The CDR3 extends over 13 amino acids. V was shortened by 4 bases and J by 0 bases, with 7 bases between the two germline ends. Germline-derived CDR1 and CDR2 are SGHRS and YFSETQ. The CDR3 is CASSLRMNTEAFF. The CDR3 region has the DNA TGCGCCAGCAGCCTACGTATGAACACTGAAGCTTTCTTT.

The chain recombines TRBV24-1 with TRBJ2-2, with 12 bases that match TRBD1. The CDR3 totals 16 residues. V was clipped by 4 bases and J by 7 bases; unmatched bases: 6. Per germline, CDR1 KGHDR and CDR2 SFDVKD. CDR3 nucleotide sequence: TGTGCCACCAGTGAACCCGGGACAGGGGGCAACGGGGAGCTGTTTTTT. It yields the protein CATSEPGTGGNGELFF.

This clone was seen only a few times. The chain links TRBV28 to TRBJ1-4, with 11 bases identical to TRBD1. J gave up 3 bases and V 6 bases, and 12 bases lay outside the gene matches. The CDR3 has 18 residues. The V gene's germline CDR1 is MDHEN and CDR2 SYDVKM. The CDR3, as DNA: TGTGCCAGCAGCCGTCCCGGGACAGGGGGGAAGGCTAATGAAAAACTGTTTTTT. This gives the protein CASSRPGTGGKANEKLFF.

CDR3 amino acids: CASSSGTGGVETQYF. CDR3 DNA sequence: TGTGCCAGCAGTTCGGGGACAGGGGGGGTAGAGACCCAGTACTTC. V gene TRBV27 combines with J gene TRBJ2-5; TRBD1 aligns across 11 bases. This CDR3 spans 15 amino acids. Trimming removed 4 bases from V and 4 bases from J; junction bases left unmatched: 5. The germline V gene has CDR1 MNHEY and CDR2 SMNVEV (reference sequence).

The chain employs TRBV5-4 and TRBJ1-2; TRBD1 matches at 10 bases. The CDR3 runs to 14 residues. Germline CDR1 and CDR2: SGHNT and YYREEE (reference sequence). V shed 3 bases and J 7 bases; nucleotides not matched to a gene: 6. The CDR3 spells CASSSGTGDGGYTF. The CDR3 DNA reads TGTGCCAGCAGCTCCGGGACAGGGGACGGTGGCTACACCTTC.

CDR3 in amino acids: CASSPRQQNTEAFF. The DNA for the CDR3 is TGTGCCAGCAGCCCCCGACAGCAGAACACTGAAGCTTTCTTT. V gene TRBV7-2 combines with J gene TRBJ1-1; D possibly corresponds to TRBD1 (5 bases). V lost 5 bases and J lost 1, with 11 bases in between. Germline V gene sequence: CDR1 SGHTA, CDR2 FQGNSA. The length of the CDR3 is 14 residues.

The chain has TRBV7-9 and TRBJ2-3, with a possible D match to TRBD1 (5 bases). Germline V gives CDR1 SEHNR, CDR2 FQNEAQ (reference sequence). CDR3 length: 14 residues. Trimming removed 1 base from V and 2 bases from J, with 7 bases in between. DNA of the CDR3: TGTGCCAGCAGCTTAGAGGGGCTCACAGATACGCAGTATTTT. Translated, it gives CASSLEGLTDTQYF.

This clone was counted once. Other DNA sequences of this sample code for an identical CDR3. This chain links TRBV6-5 with TRBJ2-1, with TRBD2 matching 7 bases. The CDR3 runs to 15 residues. Germline lookup yields CDR1 MNHEY and CDR2 SVGAGI. The ends lost 0 bases at V and 3 bases at J; junction bases unmatched: 2. The CDR3 coding sequence is TGTGCCAGCAGTTACTCGGGCGGGGGCTACAATGAGCAGTTCTTC. This sequence encodes CASSYSGGGYNEQFF.

This clone is deemed medium-sized. The chain uses TRBV10-3 and TRBJ1-6; D is possibly TRBD1 (5 bases). Between the trimmed V and J ends, which lost 4 bases and 9 bases, there was a span of 13 bases. This CDR3 has 14 amino acids. CDR1 is ENHRY, CDR2 SYGVKD, per germline. In DNA form, the CDR3 reads TGTGCCATCAGTGGGGTCTGGGGACTTTCACCCCTCCACTTT. As protein: CAISGVWGLSPLHF.

The chain combines TRBV30 with TRBJ1-3, with TRBD1 as a possible D gene (6 bases). Germline values: CDR1 GTSNPN, CDR2 SVGIG (reference sequence). Deletions cut 3 bases from V and 0 bases from J, with 9 bases between. This CDR3 has 14 amino acids. DNA of the CDR3: TGTGCCTGGAGCAGGACAGCCTCTGGAAACACCATATATTTT. Translation gives CAWSRTASGNTIYF.

This clone was counted between two and nine times. This chain uses TRBV18 with TRBJ1-5, with D uncertain. Germline V gene lookup returns CDR1 KGHSH and CDR2 LQKENI. The CDR3 runs to 13 residues. V lost 5 bases and J 3 bases, leaving 8 bases between the germline ends. CDR3 DNA sequence: TGTGCCAGCTCAGAGGGTGCCAATCAGCCCCAGCATTTT. Protein sequence: CASSEGANQPQHF.

The sample holds a few counts of this clone. The chain employs TRBV28 and TRBJ2-1, with D possibly being TRBD2 (5 bases). The CDR3 has 13 amino acids. V lost 6 bases to trimming and J lost 7 bases, with 13 bases between them. The germline V gene has CDR1 MDHEN and CDR2 SYDVKM. This CDR3 reads CASRDEGRNEQFF. The CDR3 nucleotides are TGTGCCAGCAGAGACGAGGGCCGTAATGAGCAGTTCTTC.

This clone has just a few counts. The genes are TRBV5-1 and TRBJ2-7; TRBD1 is a possible D gene (5 bases). Between the trimmed V and J ends, which lost 0 bases and 6 bases, there was a span of 10 bases. Germline V gene lookup returns CDR1 SGHRS and CDR2 YFSETQ. The CDR3 extends over 13 amino acids. This chain's CDR3 is CASSLDGQGEQYF. The CDR3 nucleotides read TGCGCCAGCAGCTTGGATGGGCAGGGCGAGCAGTACTTC.

This chain uses TRBV19 with TRBJ1-2, with D maybe TRBD1 (5 bases). The CDR3 consists of 14 residues. In germline, CDR1 is LNHDA, CDR2 SQIVND (reference sequence). V was shortened by 6 bases and J by 0 bases, with 11 bases between the two germline ends. CDR3 protein: CASSYWGANYGYTF. CDR3 nucleotides: TGTGCCAGTAGCTACTGGGGGGCTAACTATGGCTACACCTTC.

The chain couples TRBV2 to TRBJ1-6; tentatively, D is TRBD1 (5 bases). V was pared by 6 bases and J by 6 bases, with 12 bases between. Germline V gene sequence: CDR1 SNHLY, CDR2 FYNNEI. CDR3 length: 14 residues. The CDR3: CASSLRGVNSPLHF. The CDR3 DNA reads TGTGCCAGCAGCCTCCGGGGGGTTAATTCACCCCTCCACTTT.

Only a few counts were recorded for this clone. J is TRBJ2-2 and V is TRBV4-2; D may be TRBD2 (6 bases). The germline V and J ends were trimmed by 0 bases and 5 bases, with 13 bases remaining between them. The CDR3 spans 16 residues. Germline CDR1 LGHNA, CDR2 YNFKEQ. CDR3 residues: CASSQDSGGETGELFF. The DNA for the CDR3 is TGTGCCAGCAGCCAAGATTCCGGGGGAGAAACCGGGGAGCTGTTTTTT.

J is TRBJ2-7 and V is TRBV30, with 8 bases fitting TRBD1. The J segment lost 2 bases and the V segment lost 3 bases, leaving 9 bases of the junction unmatched. CDR1 is GTSNPN, CDR2 SVGIG, per germline (reference sequence). The CDR3 spans 15 residues. This CDR3 reads CAWSGSDRAPYEQYF. Here the CDR3 DNA reads TGTGCCTGGAGCGGGTCGGACAGGGCTCCCTACGAGCAGTACTTC.